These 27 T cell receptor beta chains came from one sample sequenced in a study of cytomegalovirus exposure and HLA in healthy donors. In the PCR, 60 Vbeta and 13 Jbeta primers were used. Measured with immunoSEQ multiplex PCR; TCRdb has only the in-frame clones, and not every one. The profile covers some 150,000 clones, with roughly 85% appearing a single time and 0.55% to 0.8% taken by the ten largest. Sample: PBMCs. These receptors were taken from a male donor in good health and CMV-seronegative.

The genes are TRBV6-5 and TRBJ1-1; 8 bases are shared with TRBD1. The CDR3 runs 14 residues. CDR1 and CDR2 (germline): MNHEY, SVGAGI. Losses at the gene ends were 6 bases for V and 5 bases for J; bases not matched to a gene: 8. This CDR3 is CASRTGQGWTEAFF. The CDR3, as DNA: TGTGCCAGCAGAACCGGACAGGGTTGGACTGAAGCTTTCTTT.

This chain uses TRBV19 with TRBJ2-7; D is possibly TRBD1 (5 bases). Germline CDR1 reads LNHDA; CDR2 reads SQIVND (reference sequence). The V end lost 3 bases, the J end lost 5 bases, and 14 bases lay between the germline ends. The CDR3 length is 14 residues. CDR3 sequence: CASSIDDSAHEQYF. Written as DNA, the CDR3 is TGTGCCAGTAGTATTGATGACAGCGCCCACGAGCAGTACTTC. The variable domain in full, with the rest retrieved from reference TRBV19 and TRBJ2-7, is DGGITQSPKYLFRKEGQNVTLSCEQNLNHDAMYWYRQDPGQGLRLIYYSQIVNDFQKGDIAEGYSVSREKKESFPLTVTSAQKNPTAFYLCASSIDDSAHEQYFGPGTRLTVT.

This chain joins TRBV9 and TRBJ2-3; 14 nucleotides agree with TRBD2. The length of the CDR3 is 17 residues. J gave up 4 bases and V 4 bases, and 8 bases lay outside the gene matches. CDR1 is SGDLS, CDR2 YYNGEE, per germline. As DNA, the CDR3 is TGTGCCAGCAGCCCAAGGACTAGCGGGGGGAAGGCAGATACGCAGTATTTT. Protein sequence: CASSPRTSGGKADTQYF.

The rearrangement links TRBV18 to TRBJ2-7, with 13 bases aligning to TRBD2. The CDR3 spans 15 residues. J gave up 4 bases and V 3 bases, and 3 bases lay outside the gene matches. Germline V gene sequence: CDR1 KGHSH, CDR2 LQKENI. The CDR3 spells CASSPGLAGLYEQYF. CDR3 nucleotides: TGTGCCAGCTCACCGGGACTAGCGGGGCTTTACGAGCAGTACTTC.

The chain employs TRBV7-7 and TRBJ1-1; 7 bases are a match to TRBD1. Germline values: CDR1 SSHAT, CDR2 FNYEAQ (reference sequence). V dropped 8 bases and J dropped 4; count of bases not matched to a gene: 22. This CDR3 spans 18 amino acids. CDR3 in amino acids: CASARIPLKDRVGTEAFF. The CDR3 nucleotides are TGTGCCAGCGCCCGCATCCCCCTAAAAGACAGGGTGGGCACTGAAGCTTTCTTT. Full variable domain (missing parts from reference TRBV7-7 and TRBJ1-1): GAGVSQSPRYKVTKRGQDVTLRCDPISSHATLYWYQQALGQGPEFLTYFNYEAQPDKSGLPSDRFSAERPEGSISTLTIQRTEQRDSAMYRCASARIPLKDRVGTEAFFGQGTRLTVV.

This CDR3 is CASTGGDRPNSPLHF. Written as DNA, the CDR3 is TGTGCCAGCACAGGGGGGGACAGGCCCAATTCACCCCTCCACTTT. The rearrangement links TRBV10-3 to TRBJ1-6; 8 nucleotides align to TRBD1. From germline, CDR1 is ENHRY and CDR2 SYGVKD. This CDR3 has 15 amino acids. V lost 10 bases and J lost 7; bases outside the gene matches: 12.

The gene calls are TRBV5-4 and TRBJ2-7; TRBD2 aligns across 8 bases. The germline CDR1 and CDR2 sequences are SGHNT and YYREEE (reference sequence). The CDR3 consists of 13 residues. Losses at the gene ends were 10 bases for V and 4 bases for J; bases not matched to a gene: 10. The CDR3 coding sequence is TGTGCCTATTTCGGAGCGGGAGCTTACGAGCAGTACTTC. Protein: CAYFGAGAYEQYF.

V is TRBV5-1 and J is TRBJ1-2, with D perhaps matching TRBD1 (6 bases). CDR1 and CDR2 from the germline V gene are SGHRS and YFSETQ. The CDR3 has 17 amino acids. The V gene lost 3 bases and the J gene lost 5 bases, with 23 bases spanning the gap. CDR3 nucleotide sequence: TGCGCCAGCAGCTCGGAACCGGGACATAGAACCCAATATGGCTACACCTTC. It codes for CASSSEPGHRTQYGYTF.

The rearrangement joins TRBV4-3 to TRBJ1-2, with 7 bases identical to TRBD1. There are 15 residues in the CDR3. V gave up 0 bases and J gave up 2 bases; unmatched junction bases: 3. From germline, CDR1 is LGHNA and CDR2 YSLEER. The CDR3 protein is CASSQEGQANYGYTF. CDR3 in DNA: TGCGCCAGCAGCCAAGAAGGACAGGCCAACTATGGCTACACCTTC.

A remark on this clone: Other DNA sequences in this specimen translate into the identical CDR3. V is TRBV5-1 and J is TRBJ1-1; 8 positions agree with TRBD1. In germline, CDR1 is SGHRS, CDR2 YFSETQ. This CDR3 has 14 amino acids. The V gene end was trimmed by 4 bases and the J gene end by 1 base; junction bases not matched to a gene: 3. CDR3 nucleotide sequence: TGCGCCAGCAGCGCCGGGACAGGGAACACTGAAGCTTTCTTT. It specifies CASSAGTGNTEAFF.

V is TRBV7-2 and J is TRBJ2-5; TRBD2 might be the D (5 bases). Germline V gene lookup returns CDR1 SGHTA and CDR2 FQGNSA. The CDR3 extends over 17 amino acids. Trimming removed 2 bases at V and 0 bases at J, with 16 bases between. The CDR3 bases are TGTGCCAGCAGCTTAAGGTCTAGCAGTCCCTACCAAGAGACCCAGTACTTC. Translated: CASSLRSSSPYQETQYF.

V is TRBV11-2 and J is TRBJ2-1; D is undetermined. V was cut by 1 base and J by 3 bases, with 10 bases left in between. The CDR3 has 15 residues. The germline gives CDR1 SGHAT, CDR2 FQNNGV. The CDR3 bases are TGTGCCAGCAGCTTAGTGGGCGATTTCTACAATGAGCAGTTCTTC. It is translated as CASSLVGDFYNEQFF.

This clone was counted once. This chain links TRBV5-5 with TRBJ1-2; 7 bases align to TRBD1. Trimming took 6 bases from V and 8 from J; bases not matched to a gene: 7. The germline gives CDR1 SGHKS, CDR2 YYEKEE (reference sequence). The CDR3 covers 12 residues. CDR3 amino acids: CASTRDRDGYTF. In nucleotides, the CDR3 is TGTGCCAGCACCAGAGACAGGGACGGCTACACCTTC.

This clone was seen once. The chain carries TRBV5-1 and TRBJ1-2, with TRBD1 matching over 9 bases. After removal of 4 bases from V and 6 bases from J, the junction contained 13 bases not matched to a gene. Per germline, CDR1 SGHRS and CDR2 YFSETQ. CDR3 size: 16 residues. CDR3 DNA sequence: TGCGCCAGCAGCCCCATGGACAGGGGAGGTGTGAATGGCTACACCTTC. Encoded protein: CASSPMDRGGVNGYTF.

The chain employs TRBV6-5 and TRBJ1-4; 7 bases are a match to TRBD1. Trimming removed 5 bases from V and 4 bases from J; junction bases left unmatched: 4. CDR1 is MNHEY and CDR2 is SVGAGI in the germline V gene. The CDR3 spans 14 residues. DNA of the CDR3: TGTGCCAGCAGTCCGACAGGGTTTAATGAAAAACTGTTTTTT. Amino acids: CASSPTGFNEKLFF.

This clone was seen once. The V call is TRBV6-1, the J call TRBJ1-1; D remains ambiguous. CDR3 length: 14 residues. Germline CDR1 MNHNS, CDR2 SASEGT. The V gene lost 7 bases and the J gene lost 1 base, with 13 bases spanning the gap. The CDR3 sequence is CASTLPSWNTEAFF. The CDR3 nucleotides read TGTGCCAGCACCCTACCGTCCTGGAACACTGAAGCTTTCTTT.

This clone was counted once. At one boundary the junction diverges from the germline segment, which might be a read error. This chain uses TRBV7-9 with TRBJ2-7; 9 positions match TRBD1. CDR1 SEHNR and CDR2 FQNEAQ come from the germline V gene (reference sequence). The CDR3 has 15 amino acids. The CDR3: CSSRPPGQGGYEQYF. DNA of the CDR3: TGTTCCAGCAGGCCACCGGGACAGGGTGGCTACGAGCAGTACTTC.

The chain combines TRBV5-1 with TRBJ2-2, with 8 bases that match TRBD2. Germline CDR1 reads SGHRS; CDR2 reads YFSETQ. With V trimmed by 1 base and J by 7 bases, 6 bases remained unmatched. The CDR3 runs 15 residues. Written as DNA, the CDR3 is TGCGCCAGCAGCTTGTACGGGGGGGTGAACGGGGAGCTGTTTTTT. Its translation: CASSLYGGVNGELFF. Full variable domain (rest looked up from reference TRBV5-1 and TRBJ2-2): KAGVTQTPRYLIKTRGQQVTLSCSPISGHRSVSWYQQTPGQGLQFLFEYFSETQRNKGNFPGRFSGRQFSNSRSEMNVSTLELGDSALYLCASSLYGGVNGELFFGEGSRLTVL.

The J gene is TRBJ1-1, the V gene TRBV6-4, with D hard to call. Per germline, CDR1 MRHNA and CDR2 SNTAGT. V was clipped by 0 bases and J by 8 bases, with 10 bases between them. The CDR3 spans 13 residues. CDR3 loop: CASSDSGGREAFF. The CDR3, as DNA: TGTGCCAGCAGTGACTCCGGAGGGAGGGAAGCTTTCTTT.

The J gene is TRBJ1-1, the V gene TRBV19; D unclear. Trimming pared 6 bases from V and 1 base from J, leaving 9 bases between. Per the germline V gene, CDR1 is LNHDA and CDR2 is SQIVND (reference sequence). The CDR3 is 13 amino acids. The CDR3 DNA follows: TGTGCCAGTAGAATTCGGGGGAACACTGAAGCTTTCTTT. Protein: CASRIRGNTEAFF.

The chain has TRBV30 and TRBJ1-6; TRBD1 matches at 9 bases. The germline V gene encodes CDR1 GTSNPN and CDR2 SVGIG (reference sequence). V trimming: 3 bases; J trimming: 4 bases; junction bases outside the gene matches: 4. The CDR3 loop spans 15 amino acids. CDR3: CAWRPGTGYNSPLHF. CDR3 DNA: TGTGCCTGGAGGCCCGGGACAGGGTATAATTCACCCCTCCACTTT.

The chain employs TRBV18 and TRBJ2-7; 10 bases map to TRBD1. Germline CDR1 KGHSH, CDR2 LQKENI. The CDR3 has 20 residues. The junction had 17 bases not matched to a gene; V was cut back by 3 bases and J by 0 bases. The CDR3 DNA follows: TGTGCCAGCTCACCCACCCCCGGGACAGGGGACGCCTGGAGCTCCTACGAGCAGTACTTC. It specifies CASSPTPGTGDAWSSYEQYF. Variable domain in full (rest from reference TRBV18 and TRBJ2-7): NAGVMQNPRHLVRRRGQEARLRCSPMKGHSHVYWYRQLPEEGLKFMVYLQKENIIDESGMPKERFSAEFPKEGPSILRIQQVVRGDSAAYFCASSPTPGTGDAWSSYEQYFGPGTRLTVT.

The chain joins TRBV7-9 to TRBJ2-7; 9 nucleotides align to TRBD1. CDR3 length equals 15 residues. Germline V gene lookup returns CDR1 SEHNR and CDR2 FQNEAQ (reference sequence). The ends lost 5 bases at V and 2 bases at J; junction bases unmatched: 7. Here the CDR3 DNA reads TGTGCCAGCAGCCCACGGGACAGGGCCGCCTACGAGCAGTACTTC. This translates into CASSPRDRAAYEQYF.

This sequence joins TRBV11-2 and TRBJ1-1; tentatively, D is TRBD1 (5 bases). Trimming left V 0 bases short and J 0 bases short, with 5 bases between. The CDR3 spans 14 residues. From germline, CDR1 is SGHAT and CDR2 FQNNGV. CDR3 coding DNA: TGTGCCAGCAGCTTAGACAGGGTGAACACTGAAGCTTTCTTT. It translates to CASSLDRVNTEAFF.

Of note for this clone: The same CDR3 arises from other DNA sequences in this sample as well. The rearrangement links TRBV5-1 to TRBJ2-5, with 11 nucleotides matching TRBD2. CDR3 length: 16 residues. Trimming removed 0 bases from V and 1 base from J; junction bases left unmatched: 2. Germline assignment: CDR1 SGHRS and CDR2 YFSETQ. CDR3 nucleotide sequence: TGCGCCAGCAGCTTGGTAGGGACTAGCGGCCAAGAGACCCAGTACTTC. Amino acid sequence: CASSLVGTSGQETQYF.

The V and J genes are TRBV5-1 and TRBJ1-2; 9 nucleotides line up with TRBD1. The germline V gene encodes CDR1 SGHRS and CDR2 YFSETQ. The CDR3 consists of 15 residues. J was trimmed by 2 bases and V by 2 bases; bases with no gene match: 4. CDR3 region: CASSLETGGNYGYTF. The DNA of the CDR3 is TGCGCCAGCAGCTTAGAGACAGGGGGGAACTATGGCTACACCTTC.

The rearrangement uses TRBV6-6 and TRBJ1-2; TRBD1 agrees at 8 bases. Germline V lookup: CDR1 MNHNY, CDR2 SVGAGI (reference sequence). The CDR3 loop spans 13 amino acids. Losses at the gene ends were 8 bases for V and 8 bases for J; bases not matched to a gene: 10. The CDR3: CASLQGGARGYTF. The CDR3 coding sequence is TGTGCCAGCCTACAGGGGGGGGCGCGAGGCTACACCTTC.